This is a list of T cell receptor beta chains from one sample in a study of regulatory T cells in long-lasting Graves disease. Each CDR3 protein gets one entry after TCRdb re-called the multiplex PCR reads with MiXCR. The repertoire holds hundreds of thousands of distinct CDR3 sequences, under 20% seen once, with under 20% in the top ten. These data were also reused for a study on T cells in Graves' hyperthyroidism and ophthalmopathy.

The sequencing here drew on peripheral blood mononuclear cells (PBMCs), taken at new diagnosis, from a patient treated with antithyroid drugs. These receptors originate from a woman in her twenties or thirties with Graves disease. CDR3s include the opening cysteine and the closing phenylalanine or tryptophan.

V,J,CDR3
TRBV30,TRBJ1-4,CAWNPIGSGEKLFF
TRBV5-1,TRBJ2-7,CASSRGVGGLLASSYEQYF
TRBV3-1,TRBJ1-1,CASSPRGWGTEAFF
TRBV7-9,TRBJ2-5,CASSLGLGYQETQYF
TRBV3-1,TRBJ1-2,CASSRAGFRGYTF
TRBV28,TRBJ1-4,CASSSVGQGRGKLFF
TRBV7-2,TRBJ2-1,CASSLNNYNEQFF
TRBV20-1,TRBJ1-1,CSANPNREAFF
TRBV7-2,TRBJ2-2,CASSSGTGVMIAEELFF
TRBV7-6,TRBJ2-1,CASSATPTSGREQFF
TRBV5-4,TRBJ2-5,CASSFPGGLYETQYF
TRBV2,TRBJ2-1,CASSDYQSSYNEQFF
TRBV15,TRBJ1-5,CATSISKDGNQPQHF
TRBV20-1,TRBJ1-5,CSARDRGGPQHF
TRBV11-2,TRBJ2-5,CASSFYGEETQYF
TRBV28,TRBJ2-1,CASSVAEFRGNEQFF
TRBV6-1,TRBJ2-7,CASSTGTFEQYF
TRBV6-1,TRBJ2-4,CASSDGGNQNIQYF
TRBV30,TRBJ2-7,CAWSRGNEQYF
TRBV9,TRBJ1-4,CASSAGGQGFEKLFF
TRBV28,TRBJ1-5,CASRHPGTAPGNQPQHF
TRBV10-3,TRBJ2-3,CAIREPGRGTDTQYF
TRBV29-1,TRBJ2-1,CSVEAPLSYNEQFF
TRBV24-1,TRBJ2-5,CATSGTEQETQYF